A single sample gave rise to the 24 T cell receptor beta chains below, sequenced in a study of CD8+CD57+ T cells in acquired aplastic anemia. Using genomic DNA as the template, TCR beta VDJ and CDR3 profiling was carried out. TCRdb called the reads again in MiXCR, with one record for every CDR3 protein. The profile shows 150,000 to 200,000 distinct CDR3 sequences, about 64% of them singletons. What was sequenced was sorted CD4+, CD8+, or CD8+CD57+ T cells (not recorded which) from PBMCs. All receptors come from a human donor with severe aplastic anemia or a healthy control (not recorded which).

This clonotype was picked up one time. The chain combines TRBV6-1 with TRBJ1-4; tentatively, D is TRBD1 (5 bases). The V gene lost 6 bases and the J gene lost 4 bases, with 9 bases spanning the gap. This CDR3 is 13 amino acids long. The germline CDR1 and CDR2 sequences are MNHNS and SASEGT. CDR3 nucleotides: TGTGCCAGCAGCTCGACAGTTAATGAAAAACTGTTTTTT. Its translation: CASSSTVNEKLFF.

V and J are TRBV10-3 and TRBJ1-2; D ambiguous. The CDR3 spans 12 residues. Trimming pared 7 bases from V and 4 bases from J, leaving 10 bases between. Germline V gene sequence: CDR1 ENHRY, CDR2 SYGVKD. CDR3 nucleotide sequence: TGTGCCATCAATTCTGCGACCTATGGCTACACCTTC. Translation: CAINSATYGYTF.

This chain uses TRBV7-2 with TRBJ2-7; D is unresolved. The germline CDR1 and CDR2 sequences are SGHTA and FQGNSA. V was shortened by 1 base and J by 7 bases, with 11 bases between the two germline ends. The CDR3 contains 13 residues. CDR3 nucleotide sequence: TGTGCCAGCAGCTTAGGCGAGGATTGGGAGCAGTACTTC. Translating gives CASSLGEDWEQYF.

The rearrangement links TRBV29-1 to TRBJ2-7, with 11 bases aligning to TRBD1. Trimming took 6 bases from V and 5 from J; bases not matched to a gene: 6. Germline V CDR1 and CDR2: SQVTM, ANQGSEA. This CDR3 comprises 13 residues. The CDR3 reads CSVWTGGGDEQYF. CDR3 coding DNA: TGCAGCGTGTGGACAGGGGGCGGGGACGAGCAGTACTTC.

The genes are TRBV11-2 and TRBJ1-5; D is undetermined. V gave up 4 bases and J gave up 14 bases, with 24 bases separating them. Germline V gene lookup returns CDR1 SGHAT and CDR2 FQNNGV. This CDR3 region has 15 residues. This CDR3 is CASSSSGWAKKDEHF. Written as DNA, the CDR3 is TGTGCCAGCAGCTCCTCGGGGTGGGCAAAAAAGGACGAGCATTTT.

The chain is built from TRBV10-3 and TRBJ1-5, with 7 bases aligning to TRBD1. The germline V gene encodes CDR1 ENHRY and CDR2 SYGVKD. V lost 8 bases to trimming and J lost 7 bases; unmatched junction nucleotides: 11. The CDR3 consists of 14 residues. CDR3 DNA: TGTGCCATCCGGACAGGAGAGTTTAAGCAGCCCCAGCATTTT. Translating gives CAIRTGEFKQPQHF.

Only one count was recorded for this clonotype. This chain uses TRBV2 with TRBJ1-4; D possibly corresponds to TRBD1 (6 bases). The ends were cut back, 9 bases at V and 8 bases at J, with 25 bases in the middle. Germline CDR1 SNHLY, CDR2 FYNNEI. The CDR3 consists of 16 residues. CDR3 nucleotide sequence: TGTGCCAGTCGGGACAATCACCGCCGGGGGAACGAAAAACTGTTTTTT. It specifies CASRDNHRRGNEKLFF.

The chain recombines TRBV2 with TRBJ1-1; possible D gene TRBD1, 6 bases. The CDR3 sequence is 12 residues long. Germline V gene lookup returns CDR1 SNHLY and CDR2 FYNNEI. Trimming took 6 bases from V and 2 from J, leaving 7 bases between them. This chain's CDR3 is CASRDSNTEAFF. CDR3 sequence (DNA): TGTGCCAGCAGGGACAGCAACACTGAAGCTTTCTTT.

This chain links TRBV7-9 with TRBJ2-3; weak D call: TRBD2 (5 bases). The CDR3 contains 14 residues. CDR1 and CDR2 (germline): SEHNR, FQNEAQ (reference sequence). V was cut by 1 base and J by 3 bases, with 8 bases left in between. The CDR3: CASSLGRGTDTQYF. The CDR3 DNA reads as TGTGCCAGCAGCTTAGGACGGGGAACAGATACGCAGTATTTT.

There are a few counts of this clonotype. The rearrangement uses TRBV6-5 and TRBJ2-1; 10 bases fit TRBD2. The CDR3 has 20 amino acids. Per the germline V gene, CDR1 is MNHEY and CDR2 is SVGAGI. With 2 bases clipped from V and 0 bases from J, the junction kept 13 bases outside the gene matches. The CDR3 region is CASSYRGSGGAIFSYNEQFF. DNA of the CDR3: TGTGCCAGCAGTTACCGGGGAAGCGGGGGGGCCATTTTCTCCTACAATGAGCAGTTCTTC.

The chain recombines TRBV10-3 with TRBJ2-7, with a possible D match to TRBD1 (6 bases). The germline V gene has CDR1 ENHRY and CDR2 SYGVKD. The CDR3 has 14 residues. The V end lost 4 bases, the J end lost 2 bases, and 12 bases lay between the germline ends. CDR3 sequence reads: CAISGQETAYEQYF. The DNA of the CDR3 is TGTGCCATCAGTGGACAGGAAACGGCCTACGAGCAGTACTTC.

The chain links TRBV7-6 to TRBJ2-1; D unresolved. Trimming cost V 0 bases and J 9 bases, with 9 bases left between them. The CDR3 contains 13 residues. Germline V gene data show CDR1 as SGHVS and CDR2 as FNYEAQ. In DNA form, the CDR3 reads TGTGCCAGCAGCTTAGCTCTGGGCGGTGAGCAGTTCTTC. This translates into CASSLALGGEQFF. Full variable domain (rest looked up from reference TRBV7-6 and TRBJ2-1): GAGVSQSPRYKVTKRGQDVALRCDPISGHVSLYWYRQALGQGPEFLTYFNYEAQQDKSGLPNDRFSAERPEGSISTLTIQRTEQRDSAMYRCASSLALGGEQFFGPGTRLTVL.

In its sample, this clonotype is medium-sized. The chain combines TRBV13 with TRBJ2-5; D tentatively reads TRBD1 or TRBD2 (5 bases each). The CDR3 totals 15 residues. The V end was cut by 4 bases, the J end by 0 bases, with 12 bases between. From germline, CDR1 is PRHDT and CDR2 FYEKMQ (reference sequence). The CDR3, as DNA: TGTGCCAGCAGCTCGGGACCGTCGTACCAAGAGACCCAGTACTTC. It is translated as CASSSGPSYQETQYF.

The chain employs TRBV18 and TRBJ1-3, with TRBD1 matching 9 bases. CDR3 length: 14 amino acids. Germline V lookup: CDR1 KGHSH, CDR2 LQKENI. V shed 2 bases, J shed 7 bases, and the junction held 3 bases outside the gene matches. The chain's CDR3 is CASSPWDRDNTIYF. CDR3 DNA sequence: TGTGCCAGCTCACCATGGGACAGGGATAACACCATATATTTT.

Comments on this clonotype: At one end, the junction sequence differs from germline, possibly due to a read error. The J gene is TRBJ2-7, the V gene TRBV2; D not certain. Germline V gene data show CDR1 as SNHLY and CDR2 as FYNNEI. The CDR3 totals 13 residues. This CDR3 reads CATSQPSSYEQYF. The CDR3 region has the DNA TGTGCCACCAGTCAGCCAAGCTCCTACGAGCAGTACTTC.

The CDR3 reads CASSERHSSGYTF. The CDR3, as DNA: TGTGCCAGCAGTGAACGGCACAGCTCCGGCTACACCTTC. V usage is TRBV2 and J usage is TRBJ1-2; D is unclear. This CDR3 has 13 residues. Per germline, CDR1 SNHLY and CDR2 FYNNEI. V lost 2 bases, J lost 8 bases, and 12 bases lay in between.

Written as DNA, the CDR3 is TGTGCCAGCAGCTTAGTAAAAGGGGCGGGTGGCTACACCTTC. Protein sequence: CASSLVKGAGGYTF. J is TRBJ1-2 and V is TRBV7-8; D perhaps matches TRBD1 (5 bases). V was trimmed by 1 base and J by 7 bases, leaving 13 bases between them. The CDR3 consists of 14 residues. The V gene's germline CDR1 is SGHVS and CDR2 FQNEAQ. Variable domain in full (rest from reference TRBV7-8 and TRBJ1-2): GAGVSQSPRYKVAKRGQDVALRCDPISGHVSLFWYQQALGQGPEFLTYFQNEAQLDKSGLPSDRFFAERPEGSVSTLKIQRTQQEDSAVYLCASSLVKGAGGYTFGSGTRLTVV.

Concerning this clonotype: Compared with germline, one end of the junction differs, possibly owing to a read error. J is TRBJ2-1 and V is TRBV27, with D possibly matching TRBD2 (6 bases). CDR3 length: 12 residues. Germline V CDR1 and CDR2: MNHEY, SMNVEV (reference sequence). CDR3 loop: CASSLSGGTAVF. The CDR3 DNA reads as TGTGCCAGCAGTTTATCGGGCGGGACCGCGGTCTTC.

The chain combines TRBV7-9 with TRBJ1-5, with D unresolved. V gave up 1 base and J gave up 10 bases, with 11 bases separating them. Germline CDR1 is SEHNR and CDR2 is FQNEAQ (reference sequence). The CDR3 runs to 13 residues. CDR3 in amino acids: CASSLGAGPPQHF. CDR3 nucleotides: TGTGCCAGCAGCTTAGGGGCAGGTCCCCCCCAGCATTTT.

The rearrangement joins TRBV7-2 to TRBJ1-3; 8 bases are a match to TRBD1. From germline, CDR1 is SGHTA and CDR2 FQGNSA. Germline trimming cut 10 bases from V and 0 bases from J; bases unmatched to any gene: 5. The CDR3 extends over 14 amino acids. CDR3 protein: CATGDRGSGNTIYF. In DNA, the CDR3 is TGTGCCACCGGTGACAGGGGCTCTGGAAACACCATATATTTT.

The chain recombines TRBV14 with TRBJ2-7, with D perhaps matching TRBD2 (6 bases). Germline V gene data show CDR1 as SGHDN and CDR2 as FVKESK. The V and J ends lost 0 bases and 7 bases respectively, with 13 bases between them. There are 14 residues in the CDR3. The CDR3 DNA reads TGTGCCAGCAGCCAAGATCTAGATGCGGGGGAGCAGTACTTC. Protein product: CASSQDLDAGEQYF.

This chain joins TRBV15 and TRBJ1-3, with TRBD1 matching 9 bases. This CDR3 comprises 15 residues. Looked up from germline, CDR1 is LNHNV and CDR2 is YYDKDF (reference sequence). J gave up 4 bases and V 0 bases, and 1 base lay outside the gene matches. CDR3 amino acids: CATSRDTGGGNTIYF. The CDR3 coding sequence is TGTGCCACCAGCAGAGATACAGGGGGCGGAAACACCATATATTTT.

The CDR3 region is CSVDAGRRTEAFF. As DNA, the CDR3 is TGCAGCGTTGATGCCGGGAGGCGCACTGAAGCTTTCTTT. The chain joins TRBV29-1 to TRBJ1-1; D is uncertain. Trimming left V 3 bases short and J 4 bases short, with 12 bases between. The CDR3 consists of 13 residues. Germline V gene sequence: CDR1 SQVTM, CDR2 ANQGSEA.

This clonotype was seen a handful of times. The rearrangement links TRBV5-1 to TRBJ2-7; TRBD1 might be the D (7 bases). CDR1 and CDR2 (germline): SGHRS, YFSETQ. The CDR3 sequence is 16 residues long. The V end was cut by 1 base, the J end by 1 base, with 15 bases between. The chain's CDR3 is CASSLQGGYGSYEQYF. The CDR3 region has the DNA TGCGCCAGCAGCTTGCAGGGGGGATACGGTTCCTACGAGCAGTACTTC. The whole variable domain, filled in from reference TRBV5-1 and TRBJ2-7, reads KAGVTQTPRYLIKTRGQQVTLSCSPISGHRSVSWYQQTPGQGLQFLFEYFSETQRNKGNFPGRFSGRQFSNSRSEMNVSTLELGDSALYLCASSLQGGYGSYEQYFGPGTRLTVT.